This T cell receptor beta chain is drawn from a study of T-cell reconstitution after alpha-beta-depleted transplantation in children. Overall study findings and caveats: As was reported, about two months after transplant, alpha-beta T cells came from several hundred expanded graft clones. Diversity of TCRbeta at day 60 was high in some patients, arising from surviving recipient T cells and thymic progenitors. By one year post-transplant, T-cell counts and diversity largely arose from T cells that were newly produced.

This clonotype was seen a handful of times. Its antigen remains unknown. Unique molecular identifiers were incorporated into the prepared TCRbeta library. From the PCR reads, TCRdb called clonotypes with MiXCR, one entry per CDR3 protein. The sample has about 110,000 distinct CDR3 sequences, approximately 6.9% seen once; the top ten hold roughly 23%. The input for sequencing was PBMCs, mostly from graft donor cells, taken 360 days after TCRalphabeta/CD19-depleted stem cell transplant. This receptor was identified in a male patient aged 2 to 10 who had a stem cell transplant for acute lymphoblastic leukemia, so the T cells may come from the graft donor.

The CDR3 bases are TGCAGTGCTAGAGAGGGGAGCTCCTACAATGAGCAGTTCTTC. It yields the protein CSAREGSSYNEQFF. The chain links TRBV20-1 to TRBJ2-1; tentative D call: TRBD2 (5 bases). Germline V gene lookup returns CDR1 DFQATT and CDR2 SNEGSKA (reference sequence). The V end lost 0 bases, the J end lost 0 bases, and 6 bases lay between the germline ends. The CDR3 is made up of 14 amino acids.